This TCR beta chain originates from a study of blood T cells in healthy people across ages. Study outcomes and limitations: Unsorted PBMC material precluded a definitive naive versus antigen-experienced comparison.

In its sample, this clonotype was seen many times. Antigen: not known. The ends were cut back, 3 bases at V and 8 bases at J, with 14 bases in the middle. This CDR3 region has 13 residues. Germline CDR1 and CDR2: SQVTM and ANQGSEA. Primed by a sample-barcoded 5' primer and a J-beta primer mix, a second PCR proceeded for about 7 to 11 cycles. Carrying 12 random nucleotides, a template-switch adaptor labeled each individual cDNA molecule. In TCRdb, the 5' RACE reads were re-called with MiXCR into one record per CDR3 protein. This table has roughly 790,000 distinct CDR3 sequences, roughly 43% appearing once.

Sample: blood. This receptor was taken from a woman in her sixties in good health. The rearrangement joins TRBV29-1 to TRBJ2-1, with D perhaps TRBD1 or TRBD2 (5 bases each). CDR3 protein: CSVEGTGLDEQFF. The CDR3 nucleotides are TGCAGCGTTGAGGGGACGGGATTGGATGAGCAGTTCTTC.